The entry that follows covers one T cell receptor (beta chain) sequence. The entry originates in a study of control samples from healthy donors and cancer patients. The table came from immunoSEQ multiplex PCR; TCRdb's copy has only in-frame clones and leaves some out. Of about 180,000 clones listed, more than 80% are singletons. The CDR3 length is 15 residues. Germline CDR1 KGHSH, CDR2 LQKENI. Trimming left V 2 bases short and J 2 bases short, with 10 bases between. The chain joins TRBV18 to TRBJ1-5, with D unresolved. The specimen sequenced was blood. This TCR came from a man aged 25-45 years in good health. The CDR3 is CASSPGIGGNQPQHF. CDR3 nucleotides: TGTGCCAGCTCACCAGGGATAGGAGGCAATCAGCCCCAGCATTTT.